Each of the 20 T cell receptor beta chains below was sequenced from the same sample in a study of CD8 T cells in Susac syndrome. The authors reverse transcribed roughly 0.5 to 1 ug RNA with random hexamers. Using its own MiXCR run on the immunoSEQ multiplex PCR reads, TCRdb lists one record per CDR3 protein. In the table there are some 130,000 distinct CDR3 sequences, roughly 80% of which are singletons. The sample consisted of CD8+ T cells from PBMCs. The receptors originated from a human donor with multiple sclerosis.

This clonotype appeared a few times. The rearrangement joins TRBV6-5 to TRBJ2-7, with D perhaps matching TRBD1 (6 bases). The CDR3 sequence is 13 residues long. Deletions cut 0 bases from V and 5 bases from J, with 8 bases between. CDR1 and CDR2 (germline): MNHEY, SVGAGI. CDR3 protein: CASSYSDRNEQYF. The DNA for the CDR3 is TGTGCCAGCAGTTACTCCGACAGGAACGAGCAGTACTTC.

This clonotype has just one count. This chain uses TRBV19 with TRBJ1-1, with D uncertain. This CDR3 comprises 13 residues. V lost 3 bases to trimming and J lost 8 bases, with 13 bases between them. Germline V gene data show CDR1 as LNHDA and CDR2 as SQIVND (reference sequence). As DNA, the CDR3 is TGTGCCAGTAGTATCCCTCCAGGAACCGAAGCTTTCTTT. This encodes CASSIPPGTEAFF.

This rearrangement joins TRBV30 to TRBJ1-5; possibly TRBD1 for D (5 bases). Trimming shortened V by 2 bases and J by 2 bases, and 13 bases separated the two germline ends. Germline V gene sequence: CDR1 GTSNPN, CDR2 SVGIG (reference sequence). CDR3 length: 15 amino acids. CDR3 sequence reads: CAWSKGLGGNQPQHF. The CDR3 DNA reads TGTGCCTGGAGTAAGGGGCTAGGTGGCAATCAGCCCCAGCATTTT.

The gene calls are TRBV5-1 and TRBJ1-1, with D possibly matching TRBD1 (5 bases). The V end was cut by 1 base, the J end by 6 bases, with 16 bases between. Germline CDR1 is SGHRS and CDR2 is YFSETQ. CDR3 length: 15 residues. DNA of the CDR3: TGCGCCAGCAGCTTGTTTAGATCTTGGGGCTCTGAAGCTTTCTTT. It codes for CASSLFRSWGSEAFF.

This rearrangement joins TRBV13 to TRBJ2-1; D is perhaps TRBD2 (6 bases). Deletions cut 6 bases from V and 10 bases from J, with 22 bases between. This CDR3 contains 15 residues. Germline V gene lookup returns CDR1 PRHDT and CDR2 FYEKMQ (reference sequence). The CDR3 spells CASREGLGVGIEQFF. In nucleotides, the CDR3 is TGTGCCAGCAGGGAGGGCCTGGGCGTGGGCATCGAGCAGTTCTTC.

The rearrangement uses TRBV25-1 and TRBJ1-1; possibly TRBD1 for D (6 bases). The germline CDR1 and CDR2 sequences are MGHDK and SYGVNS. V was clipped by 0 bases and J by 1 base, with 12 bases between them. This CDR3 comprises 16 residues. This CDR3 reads CASSEYLQGTNTEAFF. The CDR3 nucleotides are TGTGCCAGCAGTGAATATCTGCAGGGGACGAACACTGAAGCTTTCTTT.

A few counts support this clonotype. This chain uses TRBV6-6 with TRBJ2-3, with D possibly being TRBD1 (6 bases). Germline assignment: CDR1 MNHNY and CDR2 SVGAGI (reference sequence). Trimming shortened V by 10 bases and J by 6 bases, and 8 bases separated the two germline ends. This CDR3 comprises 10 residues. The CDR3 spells CAIQGDTQYF. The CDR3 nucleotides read TGTGCCATCCAGGGGGATACGCAGTATTTT.

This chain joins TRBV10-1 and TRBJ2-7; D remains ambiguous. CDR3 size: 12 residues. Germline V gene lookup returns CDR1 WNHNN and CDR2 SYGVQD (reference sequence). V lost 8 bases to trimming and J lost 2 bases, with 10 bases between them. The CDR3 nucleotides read TGCGCCAGCGTCGCTGGGGCCTACGAGCAGTACTTC. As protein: CASVAGAYEQYF.

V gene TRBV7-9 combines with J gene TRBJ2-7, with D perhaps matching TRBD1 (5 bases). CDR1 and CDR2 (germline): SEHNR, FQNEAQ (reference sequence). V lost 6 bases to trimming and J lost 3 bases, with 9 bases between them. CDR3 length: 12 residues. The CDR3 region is CASSGRGYEQYF. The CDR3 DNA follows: TGTGCCAGCAGTGGTAGGGGCTACGAGCAGTACTTC.

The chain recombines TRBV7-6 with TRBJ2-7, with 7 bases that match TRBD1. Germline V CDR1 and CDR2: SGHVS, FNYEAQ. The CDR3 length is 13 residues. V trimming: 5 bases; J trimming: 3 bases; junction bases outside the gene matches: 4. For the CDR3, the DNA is TGTGCCAGCAGCCCAGGACAGGTCTACGAGCAGTACTTC. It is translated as CASSPGQVYEQYF.

The CDR3 nucleotides are TGCAGCGGGGGGCGGGAGTCAGGCTACAATGAGCAGTTCTTC. Translated, it gives CSGGRESGYNEQFF. The chain joins TRBV29-1 to TRBJ2-1, with TRBD2 as a possible D gene (7 bases). The V and J ends lost 7 bases and 3 bases respectively, with 16 bases between them. The CDR3 is made up of 14 amino acids. The germline V gene encodes CDR1 SQVTM and CDR2 ANQGSEA.

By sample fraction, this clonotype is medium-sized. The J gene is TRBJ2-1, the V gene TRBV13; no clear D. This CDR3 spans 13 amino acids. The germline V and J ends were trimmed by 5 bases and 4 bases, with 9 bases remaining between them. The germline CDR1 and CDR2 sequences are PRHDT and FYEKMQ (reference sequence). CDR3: CASSRVLYNEQFF. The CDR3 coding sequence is TGTGCCAGCAGCCGCGTCCTTTACAATGAGCAGTTCTTC.

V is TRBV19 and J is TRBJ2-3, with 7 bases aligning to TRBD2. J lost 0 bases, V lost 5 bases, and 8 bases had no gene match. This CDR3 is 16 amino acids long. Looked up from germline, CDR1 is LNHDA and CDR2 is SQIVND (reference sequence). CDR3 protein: CASSWGSGSSTDTQYF. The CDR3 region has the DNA TGTGCCAGTAGTTGGGGTAGCGGGTCTAGCACAGATACGCAGTATTTT.

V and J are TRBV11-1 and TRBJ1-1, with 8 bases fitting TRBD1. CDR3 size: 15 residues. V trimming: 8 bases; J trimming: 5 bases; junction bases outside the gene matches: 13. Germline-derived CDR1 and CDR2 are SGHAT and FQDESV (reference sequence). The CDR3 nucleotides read TGTGCCAGCGGAGTGGGAGGACAGGGCAGAACTGAAGCTTTCTTT. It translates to CASGVGGQGRTEAFF.

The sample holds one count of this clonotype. The CDR3 DNA reads TGTGCCAGCAGTTTAGACCGGACAGGGCAAGGGGTCTATGGCTACACCTTC. Its protein is CASSLDRTGQGVYGYTF. The chain couples TRBV27 to TRBJ1-2; 8 bases fit TRBD1. CDR1 is MNHEY and CDR2 is SMNVEV in the germline V gene (reference sequence). The CDR3 has 17 residues. V was clipped by 2 bases and J by 4 bases; unmatched bases: 12.

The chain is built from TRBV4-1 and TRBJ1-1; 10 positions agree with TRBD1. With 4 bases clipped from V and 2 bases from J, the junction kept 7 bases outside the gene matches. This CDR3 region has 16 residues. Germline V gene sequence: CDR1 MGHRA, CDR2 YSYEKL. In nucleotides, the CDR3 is TGCGCCAGCAGCCTCTTCGGGACAGGGGAAAACACTGAAGCTTTCTTT. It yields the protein CASSLFGTGENTEAFF.

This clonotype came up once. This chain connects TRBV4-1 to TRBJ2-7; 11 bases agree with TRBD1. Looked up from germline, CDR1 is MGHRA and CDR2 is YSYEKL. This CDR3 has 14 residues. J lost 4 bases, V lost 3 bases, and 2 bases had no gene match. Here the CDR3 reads CASSQDRGRYEQYF. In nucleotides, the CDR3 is TGCGCCAGCAGCCAGGACAGGGGGCGGTACGAGCAGTACTTC.

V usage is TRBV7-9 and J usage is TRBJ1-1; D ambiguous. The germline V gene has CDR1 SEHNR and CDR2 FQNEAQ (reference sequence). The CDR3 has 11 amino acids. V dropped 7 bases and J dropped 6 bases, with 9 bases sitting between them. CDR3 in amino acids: CASTSMAEAFF. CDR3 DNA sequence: TGTGCCAGCACCAGTATGGCTGAAGCTTTCTTT.

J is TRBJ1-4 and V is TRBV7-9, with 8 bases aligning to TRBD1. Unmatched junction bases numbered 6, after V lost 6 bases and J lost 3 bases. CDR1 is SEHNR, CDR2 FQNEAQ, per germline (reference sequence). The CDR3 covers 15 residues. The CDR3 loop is CASSSRGPANEKLFF. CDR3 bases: TGTGCCAGCAGTTCCAGGGGGCCGGCTAATGAAAAACTGTTTTTT.

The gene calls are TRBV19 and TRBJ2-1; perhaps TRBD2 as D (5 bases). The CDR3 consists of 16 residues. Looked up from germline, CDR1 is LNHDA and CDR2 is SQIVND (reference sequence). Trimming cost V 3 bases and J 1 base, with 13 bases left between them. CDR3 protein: CASSMSASRSYNEQFF. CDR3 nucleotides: TGTGCCAGTAGTATGTCGGCTAGCCGGTCCTACAATGAGCAGTTCTTC.